This record looks at one T cell receptor (beta chain) sequence and its context. Other nucleotide sequences from this sample produce the same CDR3. The protocol was immunoSEQ multiplex PCR, while the TCRdb copy is restricted to in-frame clones and leaves out a portion. The data show under 200,000 clones, about 82% seen once. The data were taken from a study of blood T cell repertoires in COVID-19. Study at large: Acute-phase and convalescent COVID-19 samples originated in the United States, Italy and Spain.

This CDR3 is built from 14 residues. CDR1 is LNHDA, CDR2 SQIVND, per germline (reference sequence). V was clipped by 4 bases and J by 0 bases, with 9 bases between them. Source material: peripheral blood. The chain recombines TRBV19 with TRBJ1-1; a possible D gene is TRBD1 (6 bases). The receptor was isolated from a man between 50 and 59 years old with active or convalescent COVID-19. DNA of the CDR3: TGTGCCAGTAGTAAAGGGGGAGTGAACACTGAAGCTTTCTTT. Amino acids: CASSKGGVNTEAFF.